The sequence of this T cell receptor (beta chain) was determined in a study of long-term antiretroviral therapy in people with HIV. General study results and limits: In samples taken after ART, diversity increased but remained below transplant donor control levels.

The immunoSEQ assay was v3.0, run at survey level. Here immunoSEQ multiplex PCR was the method, and the copy in TCRdb shows in-frame clones only, minus some. The data show about 33,000 clones, with approximately 96% seen just once and roughly 2.3% held by the top ten. About this clone itself: Its specificity is unknown. The germline gene is not matched at one end of the junction; a read error may be the cause.

At minimum, one pre-ART and two post-ART PBMC samples were obtained from each donor. Each participant with HIV received care in the United States. The study used samples holding about 1-10 million cryopreserved PBMC before DNA extraction. The germline V gene has CDR1 MDHEN and CDR2 SYDVKM. The CDR3 is 11 residues long. The V and J genes are TRBV28 and TRBJ1-2; 7 nucleotides align to TRBD1. The sequencing here drew on unsorted PBMCs, taken 6.6 years after starting antiretroviral therapy. This receptor was obtained from a man between 25 and 39 years old with HIV. The CDR3 DNA reads as TGTGCCAGCAGTGCCATGACAGGGTATTCCTTC. Amino acids: CASSAMTGYSF.